This T cell receptor beta chain appears in the sequencing data of a study of T cell responses to AZD1222 COVID-19 vaccine. Study-level results: Spike-specific TCR repertoires showed rising breadth and depth after two AZD1222 doses. Baseline serology detected seropositivity in only 5 to 7 AZD1222 recipients. Most donors were white British, females outnumbered males, and clonal diversity was possibly underestimated.

Sequenced by immunoSEQ multiplex PCR; TCRdb stores in-frame clones only, minus some. The table shows some 120,000 clones, with about 90% occurring only once. Points on this clone: Its antigen remains unidentified.

The receptor was derived from an adult in good health. Sequenced here: peripheral blood, sampled on day 0 of AZD1222 vaccination.

The CDR3 loop reads CASSLNRGSGYTF. DNA of the CDR3: TGTGCCAGCAGTTTGAACAGGGGTAGCGGCTACACCTTC. The V gene is TRBV28, the J gene TRBJ1-2; 7 positions match TRBD1. Trimming cost V 3 bases and J 8 bases; bases outside gene matches: 6. In germline, CDR1 is MDHEN, CDR2 SYDVKM. The CDR3 covers 13 residues.